One sample yielded the 20 T cell receptor beta chains listed below, sequenced in a study of blood T cell repertoires in COVID-19. This table comes from immunoSEQ multiplex PCR, and its TCRdb copy is limited to in-frame clones, with some not included. The sample records approximately 25,000 clones, roughly 77% being singletons. Source material: peripheral blood. The receptors were gathered from a woman in her 70s with COVID-19, enrolled during active disease.

This chain joins TRBV3-1 (or the pseudogene TRBV3-2) and TRBJ1-6; D is unclear. This CDR3 is 13 amino acids long. Germline V gives CDR1 LGHDT, CDR2 YNNKEL (reference sequence). The V and J ends lost 1 base and 10 bases respectively, with 8 bases between them. CDR3 loop: CASSQGMRSPLHF. The CDR3 DNA is TGTGCCAGCAGCCAAGGTATGAGATCACCCCTCCACTTT.

The chain combines TRBV7-2 with TRBJ2-3; 7 positions match TRBD2. Trimming cost V 5 bases and J 6 bases; bases outside gene matches: 14. Germline V CDR1 and CDR2: SGHTA, FQGNSA. This CDR3 is built from 16 residues. CDR3 region: CASSAASGPWGDTQYF. CDR3 sequence (DNA): TGTGCCAGCAGCGCCGCTAGCGGTCCTTGGGGGGATACGCAGTATTTT.

The CDR3 is CAISERQGGAYEQYV. In DNA, the CDR3 is TGTGCCATCAGTGAGCGGCAGGGGGGTGCCTACGAGCAGTACGTC. The V call is TRBV10-3, the J call TRBJ2-7, with a possible D match to TRBD1 (7 bases). V was trimmed by 2 bases and J by 2 bases, leaving 13 bases between them. Germline V lookup: CDR1 ENHRY, CDR2 SYGVKD. The length of the CDR3 is 15 residues.

This chain joins TRBV9 and TRBJ2-3; TRBD2 aligns across 11 bases. CDR3 length: 16 residues. The germline V gene encodes CDR1 SGDLS and CDR2 YYNGEE. With V trimmed by 2 bases and J by 0 bases, 2 bases remained unmatched. The CDR3 sequence is CASSVSSGGSTDTQYF. In nucleotides, the CDR3 is TGTGCCAGCAGCGTTTCTAGCGGGGGGAGCACAGATACGCAGTATTTT.

The chain carries TRBV5-4 and TRBJ1-1; 7 bases line up with TRBD1. Germline V gives CDR1 SGHNT, CDR2 YYREEE (reference sequence). The CDR3 extends over 17 amino acids. The ends lost 0 bases at V and 3 bases at J; junction bases unmatched: 11. The CDR3 reads CASSLAHRGLVDTEAFF. The CDR3 DNA follows: TGTGCCAGCAGCTTGGCCCACAGGGGACTTGTAGACACTGAAGCTTTCTTT.

This clone was seen once. The gene calls are TRBV28 and TRBJ1-5, with a tentative D call TRBD1 (6 bases). The CDR3 is made up of 15 amino acids. CDR1 MDHEN and CDR2 SYDVKM come from the germline V gene. Trimming stripped 3 bases from V and 9 bases from J, with 18 bases between. CDR3 sequence: CASSLAGQTAGPQHF. The CDR3 DNA reads TGTGCCAGCAGTTTGGCCGGACAGACCGCAGGGCCCCAGCATTTT. Together with reference TRBV28 and TRBJ1-5, the CDR3 gives the full variable domain: DVKVTQSSRYLVKRTGEKVFLECVQDMDHENMFWYRQDPGLGLRLIYFSYDVKMKEKGDIPEGYSVSREKKERFSLILESASTNQTSMYLCASSLAGQTAGPQHFGDGTRLSIL.

This chain joins TRBV7-9 and TRBJ1-5; perhaps TRBD1 as D (5 bases). Trimming took off 2 bases at V and 10 bases at J, with 15 bases between the two ends. This CDR3 comprises 14 residues. CDR1 and CDR2 (germline): SEHNR, FQNEAQ (reference sequence). This chain's CDR3 is CASSLTTGDSPQHF. CDR3 coding DNA: TGTGCCAGCAGCTTAACCACAGGAGATAGTCCCCAGCATTTT.

This clone has just a few counts. This sequence joins TRBV6-2 or TRBV6-3 and TRBJ1-1; D is ambiguous. Deletions cut 2 bases from V and 7 bases from J, with 14 bases between. The CDR3 sequence is 14 residues long. CDR1 and CDR2 (germline): MNHEY, SVGEGT. The CDR3 bases are TGTGCCAGCAGTTACGTTCTCGCTCTAAGTGAAGCTTTCTTT. As protein: CASSYVLALSEAFF.

This clone was detected only a few times. The chain combines TRBV5-5 with TRBJ1-5, with D perhaps TRBD1 (5 bases). The germline V and J ends were trimmed by 3 bases and 9 bases, with 10 bases remaining between them. The CDR3 has 12 residues. CDR1 is SGHKS and CDR2 is YYEKEE in the germline V gene (reference sequence). CDR3 DNA sequence: TGTGCCAGCAGCTCTCGGCAGGGGCCCCAGCATTTT. This gives the protein CASSSRQGPQHF. The full variable domain, with the rest looked up from reference TRBV5-5 and TRBJ1-5, is DAGVTQSPTHLIKTRGQQVTLRCSPISGHKSVSWYQQVLGQGPQFIFQYYEKEERGRGNFPDRFSARQFPNYSSELNVNALLLGDSALYLCASSSRQGPQHFGDGTRLSIL.

The rearrangement joins TRBV7-2 to TRBJ1-3; D gene ambiguous. The CDR3 contains 15 residues. Trimming removed 0 bases at V and 0 bases at J, with 6 bases between. CDR1 is SGHTA and CDR2 is FQGNSA in the germline V gene. In DNA, the CDR3 is TGTGCCAGCAGCTTAGCTGTGAGCTCTGGAAACACCATATATTTT. Encoded protein: CASSLAVSSGNTIYF.

The chain employs TRBV6-2 or TRBV6-3 and TRBJ2-4; 10 bases line up with TRBD2. With 2 bases clipped from V and 1 base from J, the junction kept 14 bases outside the gene matches. Germline lookup yields CDR1 MNHEY and CDR2 SVGEGT. This CDR3 has 20 amino acids. CDR3 coding DNA: TGTGCCAGCAGTTACGGGTGGACTAGCGGAACTGGGGGGGCCAAAAACATTCAGTACTTC. This sequence encodes CASSYGWTSGTGGAKNIQYF.

The rearrangement uses TRBV20-1 and TRBJ2-1; D perhaps matches TRBD2 (5 bases). The length of the CDR3 is 11 residues. CDR1 and CDR2 from the germline V gene are DFQATT and SNEGSKA (reference sequence). Trimming took 6 bases from V and 8 from J, leaving 11 bases between them. The CDR3 DNA follows: TGCAGTGCGATAACTAGTTATGAGCAGTTCTTC. This codes for CSAITSYEQFF.

CDR3 amino acids: CASSLGAGTNSPLHF. CDR3 DNA sequence: TGCGCCAGCAGCTTGGGGGCCGGCACAAATTCACCCCTCCACTTT. V usage is TRBV5-1 and J usage is TRBJ1-6; D gene ambiguous. The CDR3 is 15 residues long. Germline CDR1 SGHRS, CDR2 YFSETQ. Between the trimmed V and J ends, which lost 0 bases and 7 bases, there was a span of 11 bases.

The chain carries TRBV5-4 and TRBJ1-1; unclear D gene. V was trimmed by 1 base and J by 1 base, leaving 8 bases between them. CDR3 size: 14 residues. Germline V gives CDR1 SGHNT, CDR2 YYREEE (reference sequence). CDR3 sequence: CASSLSNRNTEAFF. The CDR3 bases are TGTGCCAGCAGCTTGAGCAACAGGAACACTGAAGCTTTCTTT. Full variable domain (remainder filled in from reference TRBV5-4 and TRBJ1-1): ETGVTQSPTHLIKTRGQQVTLRCSSQSGHNTVSWYQQALGQGPQFIFQYYREEENGRGNFPPRFSGLQFPNYSSELNVNALELDDSALYLCASSLSNRNTEAFFGQGTRLTVV.

The genes are TRBV29-1 and TRBJ2-3, with D uncertain. V was clipped by 3 bases and J by 4 bases, with 8 bases between them. Germline CDR1 is SQVTM and CDR2 is ANQGSEA. The CDR3 sequence is 12 residues long. The CDR3 loop is CSVDGSSDTQYF. For the CDR3, the DNA is TGCAGCGTTGACGGGTCTTCAGATACGCAGTATTTT.

The gene calls are TRBV11-2 and TRBJ2-2; TRBD2 agrees at 7 bases. Germline lookup yields CDR1 SGHAT and CDR2 FQNNGV. With 3 bases clipped from V and 4 bases from J, the junction kept 8 bases outside the gene matches. This CDR3 is 16 amino acids long. CDR3 residues: CASSLGGGPGTGELFF. The CDR3 DNA reads as TGTGCCAGCAGCTTGGGGGGAGGGCCTGGCACCGGGGAGCTGTTTTTT.

The J gene is TRBJ2-1, the V gene TRBV15; possible D gene TRBD2, 6 bases. V was trimmed by 9 bases and J by 3 bases, leaving 15 bases between them. This CDR3 has 14 amino acids. CDR1 is LNHNV, CDR2 YYDKDF, per germline (reference sequence). CDR3 loop: CATGGRDRYNEQFF. The CDR3 nucleotides are TGTGCCACGGGGGGAAGGGATCGCTACAATGAGCAGTTCTTC.

The chain recombines TRBV6-2 or TRBV6-3 with TRBJ1-1, with D perhaps matching TRBD1 (5 bases). The CDR3 is 15 amino acids. V lost 2 bases and J 1 base, leaving 11 bases between the germline ends. Germline loops: CDR1 MNHEY, CDR2 SVGEGT. As DNA, the CDR3 is TGTGCCAGCAGTTACCAGACAGCAACGAACACTGAAGCTTTCTTT. Protein sequence: CASSYQTATNTEAFF.

V gene TRBV5-4 combines with J gene TRBJ1-1; D remains ambiguous. Germline V gene lookup returns CDR1 SGHNT and CDR2 YYREEE (reference sequence). CDR3 size: 18 residues. Deletions cut 0 bases from V and 4 bases from J, with 22 bases between. The CDR3 coding sequence is TGTGCCAGCAGCTTGGGGCCCACCCTACCCCCGGCGGGCACTGAAGCTTTCTTT. It specifies CASSLGPTLPPAGTEAFF.

This clone appeared a few times. The chain uses TRBV7-9 and TRBJ2-1; 9 nucleotides align to TRBD2. V was clipped by 2 bases and J by 4 bases; unmatched bases: 6. The length of the CDR3 is 16 residues. Germline-derived CDR1 and CDR2 are SEHNR and FQNEAQ (reference sequence). CDR3 nucleotides: TGTGCCAGCAGCTTAACGGCTAGCGGGATTTACAATGAGCAGTTCTTC. Encoded protein: CASSLTASGIYNEQFF.